This TCR beta chain emerged from a study of shared clonotypes between healthy human individuals. Sorted-subset replicate PCRs used 200 to 250 ng DNA, approximately 33,000 T cell genomes. The data were produced by immunoSEQ multiplex PCR, yet TCRdb's version contains in-frame clones alone and is incomplete. Of 1.6 million or so clones listed, around 97% were seen once; the top ten hold 0.95% to 1.5%. About this clone: Its antigen remains unidentified.

The study, taken as a whole, reports: On the whole, naive subsets had larger estimated richness than memory subsets had. Non-shared clonotypes had lower generation probabilities than those shared by all four donors.

This CDR3 is 12 amino acids long. Germline CDR1 reads SGHTS; CDR2 reads YDEGEE. V was trimmed by 5 bases and J by 2 bases, leaving 8 bases between them. Sequenced material: naive CD4+ T cells sorted from blood. The subset: CD45RA+ positively selected. The source of this sequence is a man aged 25-45 years in good health. V usage is TRBV5-8 and J usage is TRBJ2-7; tentative D call: TRBD2 (5 bases). CDR3 nucleotide sequence: TGTGCCAGCAGGAGGGCAACCTACGAGCAGTACTTC. Translated, it gives CASRRATYEQYF. The entire variable domain, with the rest obtained from reference TRBV5-8 and TRBJ2-7, is as follows: EAGVTQSPTHLIKTRGQQATLRCSPISGHTSVYWYQQALGLGLQFLLWYDEGEERNRGNFPPRFSGRQFPNYSSELNVNALELEDSALYLCASRRATYEQYFGPGTRLTVT.